Below, 16 T cell receptor beta chains from the same sample are listed, as sequenced in a study of OX40 agonist ivuxolimab in advanced cancers. This table comes from immunoSEQ multiplex PCR, and its TCRdb copy is limited to in-frame clones, with some not included. The table includes more than 60,000 clones, 65% to 85% detected once. The sequences come from CD4+ or CD8+ T cells sorted from blood, collected in a trial of the OX40 agonist ivuxolimab. Receptor source: an adult with an advanced solid tumor such as melanoma, head and neck, liver or kidney cancer.

The chain has TRBV7-9 and TRBJ1-2; TRBD1 might be the D (6 bases). This CDR3 contains 17 residues. Per the germline V gene, CDR1 is SEHNR and CDR2 is FQNEAQ (reference sequence). Trimming pared 2 bases from V and 4 bases from J, leaving 20 bases between. This CDR3 reads CASSLLSSAGGSYGYTF. As DNA, the CDR3 is TGTGCCAGCAGCTTATTATCTTCGGCGGGGGGCAGCTATGGCTACACCTTC.

This chain uses TRBV5-4 with TRBJ1-2; no clear D gene. Trimming left V 6 bases short and J 7 bases short, with 19 bases between. The CDR3 totals 14 residues. From germline, CDR1 is SGHNT and CDR2 YYREEE (reference sequence). CDR3 nucleotides: TGTGCCAGCATCCTCCGAGGCATATCGGGTGGCTACACCTTC. Amino acid sequence: CASILRGISGGYTF.

This chain uses TRBV20-1 with TRBJ2-1, with D unclear. Germline values: CDR1 DFQATT, CDR2 SNEGSKA (reference sequence). The CDR3 consists of 11 residues. V lost 6 bases to trimming and J lost 10 bases, with 13 bases between them. CDR3 protein: CSALKEKEQFF. The CDR3 coding sequence is TGCAGTGCCCTCAAGGAAAAGGAGCAGTTCTTC.

This chain links TRBV2 with TRBJ1-4; D gene uncertain. This CDR3 is built from 15 residues. Trimming removed 6 bases at V and 0 bases at J, with 11 bases between. Germline CDR1 is SNHLY and CDR2 is FYNNEI. DNA of the CDR3: TGTGCCAGCAGGCTTTCAGCTTCAACTAATGAAAAACTGTTTTTT. Translating it yields CASRLSASTNEKLFF. Together with reference TRBV2 and TRBJ1-4, the CDR3 gives the full variable domain: EPEVTQTPSHQVTQMGQEVILRCVPISNHLYFYWYRQILGQKVEFLVSFYNNEISEKSEIFDDQFSVERPDGSNFTLKIRSTKLEDSAMYFCASRLSASTNEKLFFGSGTQLSVL.

J is TRBJ1-2 and V is TRBV5-1; D gene uncertain. Germline CDR1 is SGHRS and CDR2 is YFSETQ. This CDR3 is built from 17 residues. Trimming took off 2 bases at V and 6 bases at J, with 23 bases between the two ends. The CDR3 sequence: CASSFFSRNRREDGYTF. CDR3 nucleotide sequence: TGCGCCAGCAGCTTTTTCTCACGTAATCGGAGGGAGGATGGCTACACCTTC.

The chain has TRBV7-9 and TRBJ1-2; a weak D match, TRBD1 (5 bases). CDR1 SEHNR and CDR2 FQNEAQ come from the germline V gene (reference sequence). The CDR3 is 14 residues long. Trimming stripped 1 base from V and 2 bases from J, with 8 bases between. CDR3 in DNA: TGTGCCAGCAGCTTAGGGGCAGGGAACTATGGCTACACCTTC. Amino acid sequence: CASSLGAGNYGYTF.

To note about this clone: In the same sample, other DNA sequences code for this CDR3. This CDR3 reads CASSLGGGPNYGYTF. DNA of the CDR3: TGTGCCAGCAGCTTAGGAGGGGGCCCGAACTATGGCTACACCTTC. The chain uses TRBV7-9 and TRBJ1-2, with TRBD1 identical over 7 bases. The CDR3 loop spans 15 amino acids. CDR1 and CDR2 (germline): SEHNR, FQNEAQ (reference sequence). V shed 1 base and J 2 bases; nucleotides not matched to a gene: 4.

Comment on this clone: One end of the junction fails to match germline, which may point to a read error. The chain couples TRBV5-1 to TRBJ1-5, with 7 nucleotides matching TRBD1. This CDR3 spans 14 amino acids. Per the germline V gene, CDR1 is SGHRS and CDR2 is YFSETQ. CDR3 sequence: CASSLDRGKQPQHF. For the CDR3, the DNA is TGCGCCAGCAGCTTGGACAGGGGCAAACAGCCCCAGCATTTT.

This rearrangement joins TRBV7-2 to TRBJ2-5, with TRBD2 matching 7 bases. Germline assignment: CDR1 SGHTA and CDR2 FQGNSA. The CDR3 covers 15 residues. Trimming at V came to 4 bases and at J to 5 bases, leaving 10 bases not matched to a gene. The CDR3, as DNA: TGTGCCAGCAGCTCGTATAGCGGGCTAGGGGAGACCCAGTACTTC. Protein product: CASSSYSGLGETQYF.

This chain uses TRBV6-5 with TRBJ2-1, with D possibly being TRBD1 (6 bases). Between the trimmed V and J ends, which lost 8 bases and 9 bases, there was a span of 17 bases. This CDR3 is 13 amino acids long. CDR1 and CDR2 from the germline V gene are MNHEY and SVGAGI. The CDR3 loop reads CASGPLGQFEQFF. The CDR3 coding sequence is TGTGCCAGCGGCCCCTTAGGACAGTTTGAGCAGTTCTTC.

This chain links TRBV6-1 with TRBJ2-7; D possibly corresponds to TRBD1 (6 bases). CDR1 and CDR2 (germline): MNHNS, SASEGT. The CDR3 has 15 amino acids. V shed 6 bases and J shed 2 bases, with 17 bases lying between them. The chain's CDR3 is CASSITRDTTYEQYF. Here the CDR3 DNA reads TGTGCCAGCAGCATTACACGGGACACGACCTACGAGCAGTACTTC.

The chain has TRBV6-1 and TRBJ1-2, with no clear D. Trimming removed 3 bases at V and 8 bases at J, with 28 bases between. The CDR3 length is 18 residues. Germline CDR1 is MNHNS and CDR2 is SASEGT. Here the CDR3 reads CASSDPTGGRAGSWGYTF. The DNA of the CDR3 is TGTGCCAGCAGTGACCCAACCGGAGGGCGGGCGGGGTCTTGGGGCTACACCTTC.

CDR3 DNA: TGTGCCAGCAGTTATCAGGGTTCAGACTATGGCTACACCTTC. Translation gives CASSYQGSDYGYTF. This chain uses TRBV6-5 with TRBJ1-2; tentatively, D is TRBD1 (5 bases). The CDR3 is made up of 14 amino acids. Deletions cut 3 bases from V and 3 bases from J, with 11 bases between. Germline CDR1 reads MNHEY; CDR2 reads SVGAGI.

The chain combines TRBV4-2 with TRBJ2-5, with 10 bases matching TRBD1. V shed 3 bases and J 2 bases; nucleotides not matched to a gene: 18. The germline gives CDR1 LGHNA, CDR2 YNFKEQ. The CDR3 is 20 residues long. DNA of the CDR3: TGTGCCAGCAGCCAGACCTGGGGACAGGGGTCCCTTTATCCTCAAGAGACCCAGTACTTC. Amino acids: CASSQTWGQGSLYPQETQYF.

The chain couples TRBV5-1 to TRBJ1-2; 7 nucleotides match TRBD1. There are 13 residues in the CDR3. The germline gives CDR1 SGHRS, CDR2 YFSETQ. The junction had 5 bases not matched to a gene; V was cut back by 5 bases and J by 4 bases. The CDR3 bases are TGCGCCAGCAGGGAGGGACAGAGCTATGGCTACACCTTC. It encodes CASREGQSYGYTF.

This sequence joins TRBV7-3 and TRBJ2-5, with 7 positions matching TRBD1. Trimming removed 5 bases from V and 2 bases from J; junction bases left unmatched: 8. The CDR3 runs 15 residues. Per the germline V gene, CDR1 is SGHTA and CDR2 is FQGTGA. The CDR3, as DNA: TGTGCCAGCAGCCTAGGCTGGGGACAGCAAGAGACCCAGTACTTC. The encoded protein is CASSLGWGQQETQYF.